Listed here are 8 T cell receptor beta chains from one sample, sequenced in a study of blood T cell repertoires in COVID-19. Libraries were prepared by immunoSEQ multiplex PCR; TCRdb keeps only in-frame clonotypes and omits some of them. The profile covers a few hundred thousand clones, with less than 90% appearing a single time and approximately 2.8% taken by the ten largest. Source material: PBMCs or T cells enriched from blood (not recorded which). The receptors were gathered from a woman between 45 and 65 years old in a cohort exposed to, infected with or recovered from COVID-19 (not recorded which).

The rearrangement joins TRBV4-3 to TRBJ1-5; D not resolved. In germline, CDR1 is LGHNA, CDR2 YSLEER. This CDR3 region has 13 residues. The V end was cut by 0 bases, the J end by 11 bases, with 11 bases between. Here the CDR3 reads CASSQDPLAAQHF. In DNA, the CDR3 is TGCGCCAGCAGCCAAGATCCGCTGGCGGCCCAGCATTTT.

This chain joins TRBV6-4 and TRBJ1-2; a weak D match, TRBD1 (5 bases). The CDR3 is made up of 14 amino acids. Germline CDR1 reads MRHNA; CDR2 reads SNTAGT. V lost 5 bases to trimming and J lost 5 bases, with 15 bases between them. As DNA, the CDR3 is TGTGCCAGCAGTCCGGGGGTTTTGGGATATGGCTACACCTTC. Amino acids: CASSPGVLGYGYTF.

The chain combines TRBV5-6 with TRBJ1-2, with a weak D call TRBD1 (5 bases). Germline-derived CDR1 and CDR2 are SGHDT and YYEEEE. V was shortened by 3 bases and J by 0 bases, with 18 bases between the two germline ends. The CDR3 has 17 residues. The CDR3 sequence is CASSSPPGGTANYGYTF. The CDR3 coding sequence is TGTGCCAGCAGCTCTCCCCCGGGGGGTACGGCTAACTATGGCTACACCTTC. The full variable domain, in which reference TRBV5-6 and TRBJ1-2 provide the parts outside the CDR3, is DAGVTQSPTHLIKTRGQQVTLRCSPKSGHDTVSWYQQALGQGPQFIFQYYEEEERQRGNFPDRFSGHQFPNYSSELNVNALLLGDSALYLCASSSPPGGTANYGYTFGSGTRLTVV.

The J gene is TRBJ2-1, the V gene TRBV7-2; TRBD1 agrees at 7 bases. The CDR3 is 13 amino acids. Germline V gives CDR1 SGHTA, CDR2 FQGNSA. V was clipped by 4 bases and J by 7 bases; unmatched bases: 4. DNA of the CDR3: TGTGCCAGCAGCTCGCAACAGGGGAATGAGCAGTTCTTC. It encodes CASSSQQGNEQFF.

This clone has just a few counts. V usage is TRBV20-1 and J usage is TRBJ2-3; TRBD1 agrees at 10 bases. CDR1 and CDR2 from the germline V gene are DFQATT and SNEGSKA (reference sequence). This CDR3 is built from 15 residues. The V gene end was trimmed by 3 bases and the J gene end by 2 bases; junction bases not matched to a gene: 5. The CDR3 bases are TGCAGTGCTAGTGGGACAGGGGCGATCACAGATACGCAGTATTTT. It encodes CSASGTGAITDTQYF.

The chain is built from TRBV27 and TRBJ1-6; D might be TRBD1 (5 bases). The ends were cut back, 3 bases at V and 8 bases at J, with 11 bases in the middle. Germline V lookup: CDR1 MNHEY, CDR2 SMNVEV (reference sequence). The CDR3 has 14 residues. The CDR3 nucleotides read TGTGCCAGCAGTTTTCGGGGGAACTATTCACCCCTCCACTTT. It codes for CASSFRGNYSPLHF.

The V call is TRBV7-2, the J call TRBJ2-7; 7 bases map to TRBD2. This CDR3 has 15 amino acids. The V gene's germline CDR1 is SGHTA and CDR2 FQGNSA. J gave up 6 bases and V 10 bases, and 18 bases lay outside the gene matches. The CDR3 nucleotides read TGTGCCAACAACCCGGGGAGGGCGCCATATGTCGAGCAGTACTTC. This gives the protein CANNPGRAPYVEQYF. The full variable domain, completed using reference TRBV7-2 and TRBJ2-7, is GAGVSQSPSNKVTEKGKDVELRCDPISGHTALYWYRQSLGQGLEFLIYFQGNSAPDKSGLPSDRFSAERTGGSVSTLTIQRTQQEDSAVYLCANNPGRAPYVEQYFGPGTRLTVT.

The chain combines TRBV5-4 with TRBJ1-1; 7 nucleotides line up with TRBD1. V gave up 3 bases and J gave up 2 bases; unmatched junction bases: 7. This CDR3 has 15 amino acids. The germline CDR1 and CDR2 sequences are SGHNT and YYREEE (reference sequence). In nucleotides, the CDR3 is TGTGCCAGCAGCTCACCGGGACAGAGAAACACTGAAGCTTTCTTT. This encodes CASSSPGQRNTEAFF.